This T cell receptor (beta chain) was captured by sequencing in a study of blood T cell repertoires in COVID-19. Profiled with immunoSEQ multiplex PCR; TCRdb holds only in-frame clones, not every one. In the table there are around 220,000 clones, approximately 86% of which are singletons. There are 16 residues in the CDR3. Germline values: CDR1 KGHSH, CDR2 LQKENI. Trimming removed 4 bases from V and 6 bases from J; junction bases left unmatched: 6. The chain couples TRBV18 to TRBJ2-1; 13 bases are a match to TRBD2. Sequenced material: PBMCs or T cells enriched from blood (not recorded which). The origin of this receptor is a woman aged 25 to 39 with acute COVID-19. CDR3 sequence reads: CASSQTGTSGTNEQFF. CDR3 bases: TGTGCCAGCTCACAGACCGGGACTAGCGGGACCAATGAGCAGTTCTTC.